What follows is one TCR beta chain and its context. This entry is derived from a study of T-cell reconstitution after alpha-beta-depleted transplantation in children. Deletions cut 6 bases from V and 4 bases from J, with 16 bases between. Germline values: CDR1 MNHNS, CDR2 SASEGT. The CDR3 spans 14 residues. Unique molecular identifiers were used in preparing the TCRbeta library. TCRdb re-called the PCR reads through MiXCR, storing one row per CDR3 protein. The repertoire holds roughly 300,000 distinct CDR3 sequences, with 9.9% as singletons. The J gene is TRBJ2-7, the V gene TRBV6-1, with a tentative D call TRBD1 (6 bases). Sequences were derived from PBMCs from the stem cell graft donor, sampled from the stem cell graft. The TCR was taken from a human donor who donated a stem cell graft to a child with SCID. CDR3 bases: TGTGCCAGCAGCACCGGGACAAAGACTTACGAGCAGTACTTC. Residues: CASSTGTKTYEQYF.